The 6 T cell receptor beta chains below were found in one sample sequenced in a study of CD8 T cells in Susac syndrome. Random-hexamer reverse transcription was applied to about 0.5 to 1 ug RNA. MiXCR, run by TCRdb on the immunoSEQ multiplex PCR reads, gives a single entry per CDR3 protein. The table includes 180,000 or so distinct CDR3 sequences, less than 95% detected once. Sequencing was done on a sample of CD4+ T cells from PBMCs. The receptors stem from a human donor in good health.

The rearrangement links TRBV5-1 to TRBJ2-1; no definite D call. Germline V lookup: CDR1 SGHRS, CDR2 YFSETQ. V was trimmed by 0 bases and J by 0 bases, leaving 13 bases between them. The CDR3 has 17 amino acids. CDR3 region: CASSLDDPNPSYNEQFF. CDR3 nucleotides: TGCGCCAGCAGCTTGGATGACCCAAACCCCTCCTACAATGAGCAGTTCTTC.

The rearrangement uses TRBV7-2 and TRBJ2-3, with D possibly being TRBD1 (5 bases). CDR3 length equals 16 residues. V lost 4 bases and J 1 base, leaving 15 bases between the germline ends. Looked up from germline, CDR1 is SGHTA and CDR2 is FQGNSA. The CDR3 loop is CASSSRAGKGTDTQYF. CDR3 DNA sequence: TGTGCCAGCAGCTCCCGGGCAGGGAAGGGCACAGATACGCAGTATTTT. Full variable domain (outside the CDR3, taken from reference TRBV7-2 and TRBJ2-3): GAGVSQSPSNKVTEKGKDVELRCDPISGHTALYWYRQSLGQGLEFLIYFQGNSAPDKSGLPSDRFSAERTGGSVSTLTIQRTQQEDSAVYLCASSSRAGKGTDTQYFGPGTRLTVL.

The gene calls are TRBV29-1 and TRBJ2-7; TRBD1 or TRBD2 may be the D gene (6 bases each). There are 16 residues in the CDR3. Trimming removed 4 bases at V and 7 bases at J, with 26 bases between. Germline CDR1 is SQVTM and CDR2 is ANQGSEA. The CDR3 sequence is CSVAKSGGSFAEEQYF. The CDR3 region has the DNA TGCAGCGTTGCTAAGTCCGGGGGCTCATTCGCGGAAGAGCAGTACTTC.

This chain links TRBV5-4 with TRBJ2-1; 10 bases are a match to TRBD1. There are 16 residues in the CDR3. V lost 4 bases to trimming and J lost 4 bases; unmatched junction nucleotides: 8. Germline V gene sequence: CDR1 SGHNT, CDR2 YYREEE (reference sequence). The CDR3 reads CASSPGQGIRYNEQFF. Written as DNA, the CDR3 is TGTGCCAGCAGCCCGGGACAGGGGATACGATACAATGAGCAGTTCTTC.

V usage is TRBV12-3 or TRBV12-4 and J usage is TRBJ2-7, with TRBD2 as a possible D gene (5 bases). Deletions cut 5 bases from V and 0 bases from J, with 14 bases between. CDR3 length equals 15 residues. This CDR3 is CASSPTRGISYEQYF. As DNA, the CDR3 is TGTGCCAGCAGTCCGACCCGAGGGATCTCCTACGAGCAGTACTTC.

CDR3 region: CSAQGVAGGPGEQFF. The DNA for the CDR3 is TGCAGTGCTCAAGGGGTAGCGGGAGGGCCAGGTGAGCAGTTCTTC. The rearrangement links TRBV20-1 to TRBJ2-1; TRBD2 matches 11 bases. J lost 9 bases, V lost 5 bases, and 12 bases had no gene match. Germline-derived CDR1 and CDR2 are DFQATT and SNEGSKA (reference sequence). The CDR3 has 15 residues.